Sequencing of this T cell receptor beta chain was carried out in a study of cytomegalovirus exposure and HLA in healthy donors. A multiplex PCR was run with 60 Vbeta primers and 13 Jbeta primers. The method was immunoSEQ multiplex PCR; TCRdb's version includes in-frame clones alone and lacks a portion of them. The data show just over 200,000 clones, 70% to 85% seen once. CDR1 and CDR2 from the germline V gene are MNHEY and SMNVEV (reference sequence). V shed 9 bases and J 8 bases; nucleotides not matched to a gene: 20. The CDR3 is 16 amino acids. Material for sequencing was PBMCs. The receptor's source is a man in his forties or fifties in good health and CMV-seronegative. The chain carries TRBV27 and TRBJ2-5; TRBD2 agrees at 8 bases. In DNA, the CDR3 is TGTGCCAGTGCCACATTGGGGCTAGCGGGCCCCTCCACCCAGTACTTC. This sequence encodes CASATLGLAGPSTQYF.